The 3 T cell receptor beta chains below were found in one sample sequenced in a study of T cells in narcolepsy. Clones were sequenced by immunoSEQ multiplex PCR, and TCRdb holds only the in-frame ones, with some missing. Here the sample spans 25,000 to 35,000 clones, 80% to 85% being singletons. Sequencing was done on a sample of CD45RA- memory CD4+ T cells from PBMCs. These receptors all come from a human donor with narcolepsy.

The chain carries TRBV19 and TRBJ1-2; 8 bases agree with TRBD1. The CDR3 covers 12 residues. The J segment lost 8 bases and the V segment lost 6 bases, leaving 5 bases of the junction unmatched. Germline V gene data show CDR1 as LNHDA and CDR2 as SQIVND (reference sequence). The CDR3 bases are TGTGCCAGTAGGAAGGACAGGGAAGGCTACACCTTC. This encodes CASRKDREGYTF.

The CDR3 is CAWSVERRAGNTIYF. DNA of the CDR3: TGTGCCTGGAGTGTAGAGCGCAGGGCTGGAAACACCATATATTTT. The chain uses TRBV30 and TRBJ1-3; D may be TRBD1 (5 bases). Trimming removed 0 bases at V and 2 bases at J, with 11 bases between. This CDR3 region has 15 residues. Per germline, CDR1 GTSNPN and CDR2 SVGIG (reference sequence).

The chain links TRBV27 to TRBJ2-5, with D perhaps TRBD2 (6 bases). Germline assignment: CDR1 MNHEY and CDR2 SMNVEV (reference sequence). V was shortened by 4 bases and J by 5 bases, with 20 bases between the two germline ends. CDR3 length equals 16 residues. The CDR3 region is CASSSDLAPMRETQYF. Written as DNA, the CDR3 is TGTGCCAGCAGTTCCGATCTAGCGCCCATGAGGGAGACCCAGTACTTC.